Shown below are 22 T cell receptor beta chains from a single sample sequenced in a study of blood T cell repertoires in COVID-19. The protocol was immunoSEQ multiplex PCR, while the TCRdb copy is restricted to in-frame clones and leaves out a portion. The data show about 130,000 clones, with around 88% seen just once and 2.5% to 3% held by the top ten. The sequenced sample was peripheral blood. These receptors came from a man between 60 and 70 years old with active or convalescent COVID-19.

This chain uses TRBV9 with TRBJ2-1, with D maybe TRBD2 (5 bases). Trimming removed 0 bases at V and 1 base at J, with 20 bases between. CDR3 length: 19 amino acids. Germline CDR1 SGDLS, CDR2 YYNGEE. This chain's CDR3 is CASSVVGFAEPGSYNEQFF. Here the CDR3 DNA reads TGTGCCAGCAGCGTAGTGGGATTCGCGGAGCCGGGGTCCTACAATGAGCAGTTCTTC.

CDR3 in DNA: TGTGCCAGCAGCTTATTATTGGGGCCCGGGGAGCTGTTTTTT. This gives the protein CASSLLLGPGELFF. This rearrangement joins TRBV7-2 to TRBJ2-2; D might be TRBD1 (5 bases). CDR3 size: 14 residues. Germline V gives CDR1 SGHTA, CDR2 FQGNSA. Trimming left V 2 bases short and J 6 bases short, with 10 bases between.

V and J are TRBV10-2 and TRBJ2-1; D is uncertain. Germline V CDR1 and CDR2: WSHSY, SAAADI. The germline V and J ends were trimmed by 5 bases and 5 bases, with 7 bases remaining between them. The CDR3 extends over 12 amino acids. The CDR3 here is CASSSDNNEQFF. The CDR3 DNA sequence: TGCGCCAGCAGTTCAGACAACAATGAGCAGTTCTTC.

The chain links TRBV5-4 to TRBJ1-2, with 7 bases matching TRBD1. Trimming took 5 bases from V and 7 from J; bases not matched to a gene: 11. This CDR3 spans 14 amino acids. Per the germline V gene, CDR1 is SGHNT and CDR2 is YYREEE (reference sequence). The CDR3 spells CASREGTDLRGYTF. In DNA form, the CDR3 reads TGTGCCAGCAGGGAAGGGACAGACCTCCGTGGCTACACCTTC.

The V and J genes are TRBV5-4 and TRBJ1-1; 7 bases fit TRBD1. The germline V gene has CDR1 SGHNT and CDR2 YYREEE (reference sequence). V gave up 3 bases and J gave up 1 base; unmatched junction bases: 0. The CDR3 runs 13 residues. CDR3 DNA: TGTGCCAGCAGCTGGGACAGGAACACTGAAGCTTTCTTT. Its protein product is CASSWDRNTEAFF.

In its sample, this clone was seen many times. This rearrangement joins TRBV5-6 to TRBJ1-2; 8 bases line up with TRBD1. CDR1 SGHDT and CDR2 YYEEEE come from the germline V gene. This CDR3 has 15 amino acids. With V trimmed by 7 bases and J by 3 bases, 11 bases remained unmatched. The CDR3 DNA reads as TGTGCCAGCGCGGACAGGGACTTTAATTACTATGGCTACACCTTC. Amino acids: CASADRDFNYYGYTF.

The chain carries TRBV9 and TRBJ2-7, with TRBD2 matching 12 bases. CDR3 length: 13 amino acids. Germline CDR1 SGDLS, CDR2 YYNGEE. V shed 2 bases and J 6 bases; nucleotides not matched to a gene: 0. This CDR3 is CASSVGLAGEQYF. DNA of the CDR3: TGTGCCAGCAGCGTGGGACTAGCGGGCGAGCAGTACTTC.

V is TRBV6-5 and J is TRBJ2-7, with TRBD1 matching 7 bases. Germline V gene data show CDR1 as MNHEY and CDR2 as SVGAGI. CDR3 length: 14 amino acids. J was trimmed by 2 bases and V by 7 bases; bases with no gene match: 8. The CDR3 bases are TGTGCCAGCACCTCGGCAGGGGGAACCTACGAGCAGTACTTC. As protein: CASTSAGGTYEQYF.

The chain carries TRBV4-2 and TRBJ1-2; 7 nucleotides agree with TRBD1. The J segment lost 5 bases and the V segment lost 5 bases, leaving 8 bases of the junction unmatched. This CDR3 region has 14 residues. From germline, CDR1 is LGHNA and CDR2 YNFKEQ. CDR3 coding DNA: TGTGCCAGCAGCTATGGGACAGACTCTTATGGCTACACCTTC. It translates to CASSYGTDSYGYTF.

As regards this clone: Other DNA sequences within the sample encode an identical CDR3. The chain carries TRBV30 and TRBJ2-7, with D perhaps matching TRBD1 (6 bases). Trimming left V 3 bases short and J 0 bases short, with 18 bases between. Germline V gene sequence: CDR1 GTSNPN, CDR2 SVGIG (reference sequence). The CDR3 runs to 16 residues. The chain's CDR3 is CAWSYPRQESSYEQYF. As DNA, the CDR3 is TGTGCCTGGAGCTACCCGAGACAGGAAAGCTCCTACGAGCAGTACTTC.

This chain connects TRBV24-1 to TRBJ2-2; 16 nucleotides line up with TRBD2. This CDR3 comprises 18 residues. Looked up from germline, CDR1 is KGHDR and CDR2 is SFDVKD. Germline trimming cut 0 bases from V and 10 bases from J; bases unmatched to any gene: 7. CDR3 amino acids: CATSDLRGTSGGAVELFF. CDR3 sequence (DNA): TGTGCCACCAGTGATTTGCGTGGGACTAGCGGGGGGGCAGTGGAGCTGTTTTTT.

V and J are TRBV5-4 and TRBJ2-3; D might be TRBD1 (6 bases). The CDR3 is 16 residues long. CDR1 SGHNT and CDR2 YYREEE come from the germline V gene (reference sequence). Trimming removed 0 bases at V and 8 bases at J, with 19 bases between. CDR3 coding DNA: TGTGCCAGCAGCTTGGGGGGACAACTAGGGTTGGGTACGCAGTATTTT. It specifies CASSLGGQLGLGTQYF.

The J gene is TRBJ2-5, the V gene TRBV28, with 8 bases identical to TRBD1. Per germline, CDR1 MDHEN and CDR2 SYDVKM. J gave up 5 bases and V 7 bases, and 9 bases lay outside the gene matches. The CDR3 loop spans 14 amino acids. CDR3: CASKPWTGLETQYF. The CDR3 DNA reads TGTGCCAGCAAACCGTGGACAGGGTTGGAGACCCAGTACTTC.

The CDR3 DNA follows: TGTGCCAGCAGCGTAGAGGAGCGGGACGGGAATACGCAGTATTTT. Translated: CASSVEERDGNTQYF. This chain uses TRBV9 with TRBJ2-3; 7 bases are shared with TRBD2. The CDR3 is 15 amino acids. Germline loops: CDR1 SGDLS, CDR2 YYNGEE. Unmatched junction bases numbered 8, after V lost 0 bases and J lost 7 bases.

This chain links TRBV9 with TRBJ2-2; 9 positions agree with TRBD1. This CDR3 has 16 residues. Germline V gives CDR1 SGDLS, CDR2 YYNGEE. J was trimmed by 4 bases and V by 1 base; bases with no gene match: 5. The DNA of the CDR3 is TGTGCCAGCAGCGTATCAGGACAGGGGTCCACCGGGGAGCTGTTTTTT. Translating gives CASSVSGQGSTGELFF.

This chain links TRBV24-1 with TRBJ1-2; TRBD1 matches 10 bases. The CDR3 is 14 residues long. The J segment lost 6 bases and the V segment lost 7 bases, leaving 7 bases of the junction unmatched. Germline-derived CDR1 and CDR2 are KGHDR and SFDVKD. Here the CDR3 reads CATRETGGGDGYTF. The CDR3 DNA sequence: TGTGCCACCAGGGAGACAGGGGGCGGGGATGGCTACACCTTC.

A single count supports this clone. The J gene is TRBJ2-5, the V gene TRBV5-1, with no clear D. Germline V gene lookup returns CDR1 SGHRS and CDR2 YFSETQ. Trimming shortened V by 5 bases and J by 1 base, and 6 bases separated the two germline ends. CDR3 length equals 12 residues. As DNA, the CDR3 is TGCGCCAGCAGTATAGCCCAAGAGACCCAGTACTTC. Encoded protein: CASSIAQETQYF.

This clone showed up just once. This chain links TRBV27 with TRBJ2-6, with no clear D. Germline CDR1 is MNHEY and CDR2 is SMNVEV (reference sequence). The CDR3 runs 17 residues. The V end lost 6 bases, the J end lost 4 bases, and 19 bases lay between the germline ends. The CDR3 sequence is CASRAVFNLPGANVLTF. CDR3 bases: TGTGCCAGCAGGGCAGTTTTCAACCTCCCCGGGGCCAACGTCCTGACTTTC.

This clone was counted once. This chain uses TRBV13 with TRBJ1-1, with no clear D. Germline V CDR1 and CDR2: PRHDT, FYEKMQ (reference sequence). CDR3 length equals 13 residues. V lost 5 bases and J lost 2, with 9 bases in between. The CDR3 DNA sequence: TGTGCCAGCAGCATACAGTTAAACACTGAAGCTTTCTTT. It codes for CASSIQLNTEAFF.

The chain recombines TRBV18 with TRBJ1-4, with TRBD1 matching 7 bases. The CDR3 has 15 residues. V shed 4 bases and J 5 bases; nucleotides not matched to a gene: 7. Germline values: CDR1 KGHSH, CDR2 LQKENI. The CDR3 loop is CASSRTGPKNEKLFF. DNA for the CDR3: TGTGCCAGCTCACGGACAGGCCCTAAGAATGAAAAACTGTTTTTT. Drawing the rest from reference TRBV18 and TRBJ1-4, the complete variable domain is NAGVMQNPRHLVRRRGQEARLRCSPMKGHSHVYWYRQLPEEGLKFMVYLQKENIIDESGMPKERFSAEFPKEGPSILRIQQVVRGDSAAYFCASSRTGPKNEKLFFGSGTQLSVL.

The chain is built from TRBV5-4 and TRBJ1-1; 9 bases agree with TRBD1. This CDR3 region has 15 residues. In germline, CDR1 is SGHNT, CDR2 YYREEE (reference sequence). The J segment lost 1 base and the V segment lost 3 bases, leaving 4 bases of the junction unmatched. The CDR3 nucleotides read TGTGCCAGCAGCTCTTCGACAGGGGGGAACACTGAAGCTTTCTTT. Amino acids: CASSSSTGGNTEAFF.

This chain links TRBV7-3 with TRBJ2-3; 8 bases line up with TRBD2. The CDR3 contains 16 residues. Trimming took 5 bases from V and 4 from J; bases not matched to a gene: 11. Looked up from germline, CDR1 is SGHTA and CDR2 is FQGTGA. The CDR3 loop is CASSPGAGGGADTQYF. CDR3 DNA: TGTGCCAGCAGCCCCGGCGCGGGAGGTGGGGCAGATACGCAGTATTTT.